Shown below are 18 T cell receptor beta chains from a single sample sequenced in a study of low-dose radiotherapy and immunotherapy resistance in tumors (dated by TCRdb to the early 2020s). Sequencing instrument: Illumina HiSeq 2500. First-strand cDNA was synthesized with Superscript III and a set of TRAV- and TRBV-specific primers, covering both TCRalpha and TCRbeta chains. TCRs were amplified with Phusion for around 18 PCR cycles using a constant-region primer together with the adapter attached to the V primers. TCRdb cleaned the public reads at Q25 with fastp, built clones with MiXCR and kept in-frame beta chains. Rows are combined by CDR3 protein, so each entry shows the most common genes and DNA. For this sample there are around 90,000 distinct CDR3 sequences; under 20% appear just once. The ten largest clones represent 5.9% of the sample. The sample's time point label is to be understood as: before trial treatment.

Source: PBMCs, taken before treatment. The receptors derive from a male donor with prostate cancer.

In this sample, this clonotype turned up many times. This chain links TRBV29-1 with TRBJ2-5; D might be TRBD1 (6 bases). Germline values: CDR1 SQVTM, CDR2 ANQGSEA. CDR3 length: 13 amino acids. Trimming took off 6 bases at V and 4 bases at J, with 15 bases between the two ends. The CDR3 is CSVATGSGETQYF. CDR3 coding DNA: TGCAGCGTCGCAACAGGGAGTGGAGAGACCCAGTACTTC.

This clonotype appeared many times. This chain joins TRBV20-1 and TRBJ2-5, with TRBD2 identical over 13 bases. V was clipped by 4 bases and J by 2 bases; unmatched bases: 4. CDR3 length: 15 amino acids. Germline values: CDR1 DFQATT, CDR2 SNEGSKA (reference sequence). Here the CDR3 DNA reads TGCAGTGCTACCGGGACTAGCGGGGCTCAAGAGACCCAGTACTTC. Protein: CSATGTSGAQETQYF.

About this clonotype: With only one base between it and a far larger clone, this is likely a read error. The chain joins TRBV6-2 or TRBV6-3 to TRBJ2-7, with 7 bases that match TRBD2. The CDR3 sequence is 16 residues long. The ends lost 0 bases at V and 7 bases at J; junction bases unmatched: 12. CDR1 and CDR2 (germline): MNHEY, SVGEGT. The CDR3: CASSYSAGVGLNEQYF. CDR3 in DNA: TGTGCCAGCAGTTACTCGGCGGGAGTGGGTCTCAATGAGCAGTACTTC.

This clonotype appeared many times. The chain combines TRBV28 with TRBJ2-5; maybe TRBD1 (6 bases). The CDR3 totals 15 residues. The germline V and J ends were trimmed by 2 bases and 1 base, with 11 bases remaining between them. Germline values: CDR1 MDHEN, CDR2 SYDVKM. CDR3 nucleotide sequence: TGTGCCAGCAGTTTACCCGGACAGCTCCAAGAGACCCAGTACTTC. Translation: CASSLPGQLQETQYF.

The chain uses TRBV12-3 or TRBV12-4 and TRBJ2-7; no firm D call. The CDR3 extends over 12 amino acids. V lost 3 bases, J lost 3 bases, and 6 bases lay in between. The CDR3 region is CASSLYSYEQYF. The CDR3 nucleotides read TGTGCCAGCAGTTTGTACAGCTACGAGCAGTACTTC.

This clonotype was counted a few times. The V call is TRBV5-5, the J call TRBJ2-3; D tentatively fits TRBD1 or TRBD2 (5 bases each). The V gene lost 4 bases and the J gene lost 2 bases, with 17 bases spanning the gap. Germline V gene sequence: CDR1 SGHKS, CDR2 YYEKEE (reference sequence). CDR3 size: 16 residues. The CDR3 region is CASSAPLPGLTDTQYF. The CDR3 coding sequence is TGTGCCAGCAGCGCACCGCTCCCGGGGCTCACAGATACGCAGTATTTT.

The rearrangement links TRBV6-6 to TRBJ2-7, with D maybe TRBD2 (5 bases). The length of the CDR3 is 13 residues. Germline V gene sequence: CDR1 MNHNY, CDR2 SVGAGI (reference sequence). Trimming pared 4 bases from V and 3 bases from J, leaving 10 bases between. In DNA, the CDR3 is TGTGCCAGCAGTTTTGGGGAGAGCTACGAGCAGTACTTC. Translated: CASSFGESYEQYF.

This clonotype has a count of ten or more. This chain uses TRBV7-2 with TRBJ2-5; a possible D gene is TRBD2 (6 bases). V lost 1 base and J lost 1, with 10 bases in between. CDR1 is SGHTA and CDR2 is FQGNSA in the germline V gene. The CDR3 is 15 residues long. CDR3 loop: CASSLVSTSQETQYF. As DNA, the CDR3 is TGTGCCAGCAGCTTAGTTTCGACTAGCCAAGAGACCCAGTACTTC.

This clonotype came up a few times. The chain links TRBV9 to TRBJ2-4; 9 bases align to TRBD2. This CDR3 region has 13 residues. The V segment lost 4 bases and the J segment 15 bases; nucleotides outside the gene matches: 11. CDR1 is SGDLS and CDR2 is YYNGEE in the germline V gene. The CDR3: CASSPLAGSWLYF. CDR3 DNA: TGTGCCAGCAGCCCTCTAGCGGGGAGTTGGCTGTACTTC.

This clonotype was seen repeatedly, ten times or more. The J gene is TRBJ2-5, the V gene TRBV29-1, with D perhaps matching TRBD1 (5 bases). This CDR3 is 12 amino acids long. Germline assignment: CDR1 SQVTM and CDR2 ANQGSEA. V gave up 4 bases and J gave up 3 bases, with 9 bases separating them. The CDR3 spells CSVGAREETQYF. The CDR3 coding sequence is TGCAGCGTTGGGGCCAGGGAAGAGACCCAGTACTTC.

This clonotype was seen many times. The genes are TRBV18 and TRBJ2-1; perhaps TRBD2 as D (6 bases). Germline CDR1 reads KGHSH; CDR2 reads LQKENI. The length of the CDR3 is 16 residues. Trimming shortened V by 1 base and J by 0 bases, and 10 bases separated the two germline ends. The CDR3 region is CASSPQGLSSYNEQFF. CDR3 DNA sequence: TGTGCCAGCTCACCACAGGGACTGAGCTCCTACAATGAGCAGTTCTTC.

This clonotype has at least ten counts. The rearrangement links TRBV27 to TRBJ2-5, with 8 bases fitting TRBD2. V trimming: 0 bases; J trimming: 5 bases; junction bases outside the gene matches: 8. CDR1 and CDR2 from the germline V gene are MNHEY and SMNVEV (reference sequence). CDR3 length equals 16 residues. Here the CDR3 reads CASSLSDTSGPETQYF. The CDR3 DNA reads TGTGCCAGCAGTTTATCGGATACTAGCGGCCCGGAGACCCAGTACTTC.

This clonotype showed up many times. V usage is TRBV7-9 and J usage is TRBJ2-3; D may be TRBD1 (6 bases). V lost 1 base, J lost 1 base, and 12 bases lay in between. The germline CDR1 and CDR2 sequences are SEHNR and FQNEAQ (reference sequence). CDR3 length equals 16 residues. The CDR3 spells CASSLVTGSGTDTQYF. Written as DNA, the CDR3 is TGTGCCAGCAGCTTAGTGACAGGATCGGGCACAGATACGCAGTATTTT.

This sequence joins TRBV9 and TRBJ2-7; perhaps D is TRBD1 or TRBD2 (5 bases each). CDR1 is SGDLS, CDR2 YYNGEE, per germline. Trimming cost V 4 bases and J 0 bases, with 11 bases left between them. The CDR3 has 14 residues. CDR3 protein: CASSRDGNSYEQYF. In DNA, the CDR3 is TGTGCCAGCAGCCGGGACGGTAACTCCTACGAGCAGTACTTC.

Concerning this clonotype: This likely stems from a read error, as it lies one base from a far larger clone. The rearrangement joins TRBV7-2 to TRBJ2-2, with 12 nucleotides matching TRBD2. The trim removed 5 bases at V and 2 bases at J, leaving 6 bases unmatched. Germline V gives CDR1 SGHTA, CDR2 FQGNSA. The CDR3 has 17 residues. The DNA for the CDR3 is TGTGCCAGCAGCCGACTAGCGGGAGTCACAAACACCGGGGAGCTGTTTTTT. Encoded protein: CASSRLAGVTNTGELFF. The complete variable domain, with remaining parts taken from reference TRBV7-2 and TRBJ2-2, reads GAGVSQSPSNKVTEKGKDVELRCDPISGHTALYWYRQSLGQGLEFLIYFQGNSAPDKSGLPSDRFSAERTGGSVSTLTIQRTQQEDSAVYLCASSRLAGVTNTGELFFGEGSRLTVL.

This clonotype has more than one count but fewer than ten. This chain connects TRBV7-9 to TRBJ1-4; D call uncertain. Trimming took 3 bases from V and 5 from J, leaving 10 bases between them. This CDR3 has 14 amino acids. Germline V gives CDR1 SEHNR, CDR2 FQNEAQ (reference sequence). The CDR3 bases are TGTGCCAGCAGCTTCGGCATAGGGAATGAAAAACTGTTTTTT. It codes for CASSFGIGNEKLFF.

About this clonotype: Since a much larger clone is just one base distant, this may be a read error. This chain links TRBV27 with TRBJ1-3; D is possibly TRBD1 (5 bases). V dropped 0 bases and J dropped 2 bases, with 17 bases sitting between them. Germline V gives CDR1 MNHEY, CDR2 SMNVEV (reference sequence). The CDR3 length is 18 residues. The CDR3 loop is CASSLSIRGRSTGNTIYF. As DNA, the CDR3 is TGTGCCAGCAGTTTATCGATCCGGGGCAGATCCACTGGAAACACCATATATTTT.

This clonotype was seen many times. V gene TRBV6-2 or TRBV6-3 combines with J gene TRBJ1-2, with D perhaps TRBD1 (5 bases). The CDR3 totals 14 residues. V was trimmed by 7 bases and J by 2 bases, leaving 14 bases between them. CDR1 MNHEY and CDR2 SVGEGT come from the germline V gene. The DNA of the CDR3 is TGTGCCAGCATTCTGGGACTCGCGAACTATGGCTACACCTTC. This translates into CASILGLANYGYTF.